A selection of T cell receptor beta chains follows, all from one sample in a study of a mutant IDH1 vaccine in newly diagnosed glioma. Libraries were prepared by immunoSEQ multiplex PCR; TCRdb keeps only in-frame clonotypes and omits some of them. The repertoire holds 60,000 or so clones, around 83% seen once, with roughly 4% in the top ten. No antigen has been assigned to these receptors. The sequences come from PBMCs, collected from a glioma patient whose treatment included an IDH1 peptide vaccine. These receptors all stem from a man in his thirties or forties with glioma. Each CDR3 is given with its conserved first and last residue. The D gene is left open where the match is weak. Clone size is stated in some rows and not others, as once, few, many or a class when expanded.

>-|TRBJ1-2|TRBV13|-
CASSYATSGGYTF
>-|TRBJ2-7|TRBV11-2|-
CASSLGTGSSYEQYF
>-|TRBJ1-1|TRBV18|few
CASSSQGAGMNTEAFF
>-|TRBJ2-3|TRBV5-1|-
CASSFEWDTQYF
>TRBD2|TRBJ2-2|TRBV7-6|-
CASSGGAGELFF
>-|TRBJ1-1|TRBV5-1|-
CASSSPDRYTEAFF
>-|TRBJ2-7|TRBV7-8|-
CASSPRWLPGTAQYF
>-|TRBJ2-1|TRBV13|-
CASSLSQIMGPSNEQFF
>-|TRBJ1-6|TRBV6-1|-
CASNGLGRQDRPLHF
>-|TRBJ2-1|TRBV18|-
CASSPPMGQGGYNEQFF
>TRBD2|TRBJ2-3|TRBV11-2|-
CASSLGSGGSTDTQYF
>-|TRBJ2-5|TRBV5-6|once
CASSPTLTGQETQYF
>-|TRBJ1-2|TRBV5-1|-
CASSLAQGKGDYGYTF
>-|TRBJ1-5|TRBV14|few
CASSQLDSQPQHF
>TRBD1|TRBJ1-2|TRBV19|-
CASSMDRGRIDGYTF
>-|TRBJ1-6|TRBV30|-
CAWSVPNSSNSPLHF
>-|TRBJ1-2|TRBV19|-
CASSVRADHHGYTF
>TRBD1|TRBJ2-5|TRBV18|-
CASSLGQDQETQYF
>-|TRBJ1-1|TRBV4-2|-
CASSYGNAEAFF
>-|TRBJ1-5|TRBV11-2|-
CASSLEGRGGGQPQHF
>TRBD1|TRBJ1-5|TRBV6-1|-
CASSEERGTGRVQPQHF
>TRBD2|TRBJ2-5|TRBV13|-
CASSSPLGGEPQETQYF
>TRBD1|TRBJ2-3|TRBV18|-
CASSPPGWPGGSTDTQYF
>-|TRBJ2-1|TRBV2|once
CASSEEGTYSYNEQFF
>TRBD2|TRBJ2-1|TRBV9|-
CASSVLGGGLAGYNEQFF
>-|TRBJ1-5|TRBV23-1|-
CASSQRDPPLTSNQPQHF
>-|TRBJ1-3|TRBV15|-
CATSRLNTIYF
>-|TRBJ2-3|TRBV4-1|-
CASSETRLRTDTQYF
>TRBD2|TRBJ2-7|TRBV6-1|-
CASSDPGTSGWDMWQYF
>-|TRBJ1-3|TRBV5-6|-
CASRRLSSGNTIYF
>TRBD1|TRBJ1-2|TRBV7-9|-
CASSLAPWTGAYGYTF
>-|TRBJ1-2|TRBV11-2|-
CASSLGSSYGYTF
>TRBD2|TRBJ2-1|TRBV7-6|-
CASSSTSGGPRNEQFF
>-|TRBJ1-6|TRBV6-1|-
CASPGHSSYNSPLHF
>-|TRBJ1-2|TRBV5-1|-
CASSPGPPVFGYTF
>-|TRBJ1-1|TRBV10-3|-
CAISGGGSTEAFF
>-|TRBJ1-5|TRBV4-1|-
CASSQEGVTSLSPQHF
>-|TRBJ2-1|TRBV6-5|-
CASQPPGVSYNEQFF
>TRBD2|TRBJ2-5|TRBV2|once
CASRLAGYQETQYF
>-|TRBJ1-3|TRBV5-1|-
CASSLIPGNTIYF
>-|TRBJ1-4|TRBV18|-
CASSLGPGRTNEKLFF
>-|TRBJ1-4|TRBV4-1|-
CASSQRHSTNEKLFF
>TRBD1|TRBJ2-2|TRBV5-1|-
CASSTGQERTGELFF
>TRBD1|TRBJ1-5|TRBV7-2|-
CASSAQGTGGDQPQHF
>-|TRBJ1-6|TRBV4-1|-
CASSQGVIYNSPLHF
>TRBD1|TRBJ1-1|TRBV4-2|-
CASSQGTQGTVNTEAFF
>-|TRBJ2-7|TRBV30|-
CAWTSGKGYEQYF
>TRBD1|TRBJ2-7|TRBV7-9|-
CASSQPGQGIDEQYF